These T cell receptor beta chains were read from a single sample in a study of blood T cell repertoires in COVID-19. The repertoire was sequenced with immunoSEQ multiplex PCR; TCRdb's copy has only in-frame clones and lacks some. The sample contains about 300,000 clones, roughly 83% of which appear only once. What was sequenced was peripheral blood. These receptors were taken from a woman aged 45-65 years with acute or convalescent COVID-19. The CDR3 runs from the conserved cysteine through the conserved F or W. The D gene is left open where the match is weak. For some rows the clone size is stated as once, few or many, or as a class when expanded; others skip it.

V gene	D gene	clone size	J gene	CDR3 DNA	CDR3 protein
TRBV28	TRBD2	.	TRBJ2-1	TGTGCCATCACCGGGACTAGCCGGTACAATGAGCAGTTCTTC	CAITGTSRYNEQFF
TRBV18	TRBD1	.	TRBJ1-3	TGTGCCAGCTCACCAGGGACAGCGAGCTCTGGAAACACCATATATTTT	CASSPGTASSGNTIYF
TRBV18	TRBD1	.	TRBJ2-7	TGTGCCAGCTCCCCTTTGGACAGGGACGAGCAGTACTTC	CASSPLDRDEQYF
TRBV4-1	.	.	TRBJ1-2	TGCGCCAGCAGCCAAGTCCGGGGTTCCTATGGCTACACCTTC	CASSQVRGSYGYTF
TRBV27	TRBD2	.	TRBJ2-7	TGTGCCAGCAGTTTAAGCGGGAGCCAGCGCTCCTACGAGCAGTACTTC	CASSLSGSQRSYEQYF
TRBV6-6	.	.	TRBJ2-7	TGTGCCAGCAGTTACTCGATATACTCGAAGGAGCAGTACTTC	CASSYSIYSKEQYF
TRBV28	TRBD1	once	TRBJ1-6	TGTGCCAGCAGTTTTGTAGGGGGCAAGTCTCCTGGCCTCCACTTT	CASSFVGGKSPGLHF
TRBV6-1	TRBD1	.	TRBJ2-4	TGTGCCAGCAGTGTGGGGACAGGGAACTATGCCAAAAACATTCAGTACTTC	CASSVGTGNYAKNIQYF
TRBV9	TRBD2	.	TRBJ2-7	TGTGCCAGCAGCGTTGGACTAGCGGACACCTACGAGCAGTACTTC	CASSVGLADTYEQYF
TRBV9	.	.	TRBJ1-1	TGTGCCAGCAGCGTTGGCAGGGTGGGGACTGAAGCTTTCTTT	CASSVGRVGTEAFF
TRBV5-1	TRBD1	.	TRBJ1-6	TGCGCCAGCAGCCGAGACAGGGGCAATTCACCCCTCCACTTT	CASSRDRGNSPLHF
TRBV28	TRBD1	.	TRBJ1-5	TGTGCCAGCAGACCATTCGGACAGGGTAGGGATCAGCCCCAGCATTTT	CASRPFGQGRDQPQHF
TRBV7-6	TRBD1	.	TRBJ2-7	TGTGCCAGCAGCTTAGCCCCCGGGACAGGCACCTACGAGCAGTACTTC	CASSLAPGTGTYEQYF
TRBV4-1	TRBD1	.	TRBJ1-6	TGCGCCAGCAGCCGTACCGGGACAGTGGATTCACCCCTCCACTTT	CASSRTGTVDSPLHF
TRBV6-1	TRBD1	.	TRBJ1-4	TGTGCCAGCAGTGAACCCCAGGGGGCCAAGGAAAAACTGTTTTTT	CASSEPQGAKEKLFF
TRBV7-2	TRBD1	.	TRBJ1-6	TGTGCCAGCAGCTTATTGGCACAGGGGCCTTCACCCCTCCACTTT	CASSLLAQGPSPLHF
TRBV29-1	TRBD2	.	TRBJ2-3	TGCAGCGTCCCGAGCGGGAGTTACGCAGATACGCAGTATTTT	CSVPSGSYADTQYF
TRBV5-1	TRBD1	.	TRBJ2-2	TGCGCCAGCAGCATCGGACAGGGAGGGGAGCTGTTTTTT	CASSIGQGGELFF
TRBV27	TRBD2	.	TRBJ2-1	TGTGCCAGCCGGACTAGCAGGAGCGGGGGTTCCTACAATGAGCAGTTCTTC	CASRTSRSGGSYNEQFF
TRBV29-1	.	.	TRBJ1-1	TGCAGCGTTGAAGGTCAGTTGAACACTGAAGCTTTCTTT	CSVEGQLNTEAFF
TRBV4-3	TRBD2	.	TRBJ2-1	TGCGCCAGCAGCCAAGATGGGACTAGAAATGAGCAGTTCTTC	CASSQDGTRNEQFF
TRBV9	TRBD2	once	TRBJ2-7	TGTGCCAGCAGCGTTCGGGGGGACCATCCAAAATCCACCTACGAGCAGTACTTC	CASSVRGDHPKSTYEQYF
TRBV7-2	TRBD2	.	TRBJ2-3	TGTGCCAGCAGCTCCATAGCGGGCACCTCAGATACGCAGTATTTT	CASSSIAGTSDTQYF
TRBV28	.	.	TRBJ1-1	TGTGCCAGCAGTTTTCTCGCCCAAACCTTAGGACAAAACACTGAAGCTTTCTTT	CASSFLAQTLGQNTEAFF
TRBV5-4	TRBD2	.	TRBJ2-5	TGTGCCAGCAGCTTGTCTGGCGGGAGGGCGGGGGAGACCCAGTACTTC	CASSLSGGRAGETQYF
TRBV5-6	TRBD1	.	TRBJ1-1	TGTGCCAGCAGCCCAGGGGGCTCCACTGAAGCTTTCTTT	CASSPGGSTEAFF
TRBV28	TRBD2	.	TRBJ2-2	TGTGCCAGCAGTGCACCGGGACTAGCGCAAAGGGAGCTGTTTTTT	CASSAPGLAQRELFF
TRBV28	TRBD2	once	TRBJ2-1	TGTGCCAGCAGTCCGGGGACTAGCGGGATTCACAATGAGCAGTTCTTC	CASSPGTSGIHNEQFF
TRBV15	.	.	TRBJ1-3	TGTGCCACCAGAGCAGGACAACACTCTGGAAACACCATATATTTT	CATRAGQHSGNTIYF
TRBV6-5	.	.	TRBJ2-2	TGTGCCAGCAGTCGGACTCGACTCACCGGGGAGCTGTTTTTT	CASSRTRLTGELFF
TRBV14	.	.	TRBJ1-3	TGTGCCAGCAGCCAAGGCCTGATGAGGGCTGGAAACACCATATATTTT	CASSQGLMRAGNTIYF
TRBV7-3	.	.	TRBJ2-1	TGTGCCAGCAGTTTTACGGCCTACAATGAGCAGTTCTTC	CASSFTAYNEQFF
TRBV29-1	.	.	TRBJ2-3	TGCAGCGTTGAGGTCGGGACAGATACGCAGTATTTT	CSVEVGTDTQYF
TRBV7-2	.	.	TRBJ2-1	TGTGCCAGCAGCTTAGGGCCAGGGTCCTACAATGAGCAGTTCTTC	CASSLGPGSYNEQFF
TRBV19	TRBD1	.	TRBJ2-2	TGTGCCACCACACCAGGGGGCGCCGGGGAGCTGTTTTTT	CATTPGGAGELFF
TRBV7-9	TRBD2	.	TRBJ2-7	TGTGCCAGCAGCTTACCTGGACTAGCGAGGGAGCAGTACTTC	CASSLPGLAREQYF
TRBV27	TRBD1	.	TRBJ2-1	TGTGCCAGCAGTCCTTCCGGGACAGGGTATTGGTCCTACAATGAGCAGTTCTTC	CASSPSGTGYWSYNEQFF
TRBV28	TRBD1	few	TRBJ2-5	TGTGCCAGCAGTGGCGGACAGGGGGCGGGGGAGACCCAGTACTTC	CASSGGQGAGETQYF
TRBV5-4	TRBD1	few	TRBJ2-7	TGTGCCAGCAGCTCGACAGGGCACTACGAGCAGTACTTC	CASSSTGHYEQYF
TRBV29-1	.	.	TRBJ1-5	TGCAGCGTCCTTACAGGGAATCAGCCCCAGCATTTT	CSVLTGNQPQHF
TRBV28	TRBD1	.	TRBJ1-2	TGTGCCAGCAGTCCGATACAGGGGGGCTATGGCTACACCTTC	CASSPIQGGYGYTF
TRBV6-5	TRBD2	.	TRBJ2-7	TGTGCCAGCAGACCTTCGGGAGGGGCCTACGAGCAGTACTTC	CASRPSGGAYEQYF
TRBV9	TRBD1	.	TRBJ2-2	TGTGCCAGCAGCGTAGCTTTGAGACAGGGATCGGGGGAGCTGTTTTTT	CASSVALRQGSGELFF
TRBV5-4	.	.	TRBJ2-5	TGTGCCAGCAGCCCGGACAGATACCAAGAGACCCAGTACTTC	CASSPDRYQETQYF
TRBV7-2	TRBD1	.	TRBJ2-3	TGTGCCAGCAGCCCACACCGACAGGGCCCAGATACGCAGTATTTT	CASSPHRQGPDTQYF
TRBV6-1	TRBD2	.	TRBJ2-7	TGTGCCAGCAGTGAAATGCCCGGGACTAGCGGGACCCGCGAAAGTTACGAGCAGTACTTC	CASSEMPGTSGTRESYEQYF
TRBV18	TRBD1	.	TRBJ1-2	TGTGCCAGCTCACCGCCGCTGACAGGGACCTATGGCTACACCTTC	CASSPPLTGTYGYTF
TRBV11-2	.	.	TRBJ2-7	TGTGCCAGCAGCACCCCAGCAGGGGCTCCTCCCGAGCAGTACTTC	CASSTPAGAPPEQYF
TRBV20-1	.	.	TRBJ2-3	TGCAGTGCTAGAGTGACTGATACGCAGTATTTT	CSARVTDTQYF
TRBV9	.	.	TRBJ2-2	TGTGCCAGCAGCGTTAGCGGATACACCGGGGAGCTGTTTTTT	CASSVSGYTGELFF
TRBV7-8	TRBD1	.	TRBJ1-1	TGTGCCAGCAGCCGGACGACGGGACAGGGGGCTGGGAACACTGAAGCTTTCTTT	CASSRTTGQGAGNTEAFF
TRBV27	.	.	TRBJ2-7	TGTGCCAGCAGTTTGTGGGGCGGGAAATTCTACGAGCAGTACTTC	CASSLWGGKFYEQYF
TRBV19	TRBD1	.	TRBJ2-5	TGTGCCAGTAACGACATACCGGGACAGGGGGAAGAGACCCAGTACTTC	CASNDIPGQGEETQYF
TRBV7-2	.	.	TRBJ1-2	TGTGCCAGCAGCGCTATTAGACAAGATGGCTACACCTTC	CASSAIRQDGYTF
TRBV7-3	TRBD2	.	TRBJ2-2	TGTGCCAGCAGCTTGCAACTAGCGGTCACCGGGGAGCTGTTTTTT	CASSLQLAVTGELFF
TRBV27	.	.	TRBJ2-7	TGTGCCAGCAGTCCCCTCTCGACAGGCCTCTACGAGCAGTACTTC	CASSPLSTGLYEQYF
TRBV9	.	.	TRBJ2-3	TGTGCCAGCAGCGGATCGGACCGGGACACCTACACAGATACGCAGTATTTT	CASSGSDRDTYTDTQYF